The 17 T cell receptor beta chains below were found in one sample sequenced in a study of T-cell reconstitution after alpha-beta-depleted transplantation in children. Unique molecular identifiers were used to barcode this TCRbeta library. TCRdb redid the calling of the PCR reads with MiXCR, one entry per CDR3 protein. The sample lists approximately 650,000 distinct CDR3 sequences, about an eighth occurring once. The material sequenced was PBMCs, taken before TCRalphabeta/CD19-depleted stem cell transplant. The receptors shown here come from a girl aged 2 to 10 with congenital amegakaryocytic thrombocytopenia, due to receive a stem cell transplant.

This clonotype was found a few times. The rearrangement uses TRBV25-1 and TRBJ2-7; D perhaps matches TRBD2 (5 bases). Germline V gene lookup returns CDR1 MGHDK and CDR2 SYGVNS. Trimming took 0 bases from V and 2 from J, leaving 14 bases between them. The CDR3 is 16 amino acids. The CDR3 bases are TGTGCCAGCAGTGAATATAACGGGGTGAGAACCTACGAGCAGTACTTC. Encoded protein: CASSEYNGVRTYEQYF.

This clonotype was detected many times. This sequence joins TRBV5-5 and TRBJ2-1, with TRBD2 matching over 8 bases. CDR3 length: 15 residues. CDR1 and CDR2 (germline): SGHKS, YYEKEE (reference sequence). The J segment lost 5 bases and the V segment lost 0 bases, leaving 4 bases of the junction unmatched. The CDR3 region has the DNA TGTGCCAGCAGCTTGGTCGGGGGGGGGAACAATGAGCAGTTCTTC. Protein: CASSLVGGGNNEQFF.

This clonotype turned up a few times. The chain joins TRBV12-3 or TRBV12-4 to TRBJ2-1; D perhaps matches TRBD1 (6 bases). The CDR3 sequence is 15 residues long. The V end lost 5 bases, the J end lost 5 bases, and 16 bases lay between the germline ends. The CDR3 DNA follows: TGTGCCAGCAGTCCCCGGACAGTCCCTGACAATGAGCAGTTCTTC. It encodes CASSPRTVPDNEQFF.

The chain joins TRBV7-9 to TRBJ2-1, with TRBD1 identical over 7 bases. This CDR3 is built from 16 residues. Germline CDR1 reads SEHNR; CDR2 reads FQNEAQ (reference sequence). The V and J ends lost 5 bases and 7 bases, in that order; junction bases with no gene match: 14. In DNA form, the CDR3 reads TGTGCCAGCAGCCCCCCCGTTGGGACAGCGTGGAATGAGCAGTTCTTC. This translates into CASSPPVGTAWNEQFF.

This clonotype was recorded many times. The gene calls are TRBV20-1 and TRBJ2-7; unclear D gene. Trimming removed 0 bases from V and 2 bases from J, with 14 bases in between. The CDR3 contains 15 residues. Germline V gene sequence: CDR1 DFQATT, CDR2 SNEGSKA (reference sequence). The DNA of the CDR3 is TGCAGTGCTAGAGATGTTGCGGAGACCACCTACGAGCAGTACTTC. Translated: CSARDVAETTYEQYF.

CDR3 loop: CASSPNTSGVTGELFF. The CDR3 DNA sequence: TGTGCCAGCAGCCCTAATACTAGCGGTGTGACCGGGGAGCTGTTTTTT. The rearrangement joins TRBV7-9 to TRBJ2-2; 8 positions agree with TRBD2. This CDR3 comprises 16 residues. Germline trimming cut 5 bases from V and 5 bases from J; bases unmatched to any gene: 10. Germline V gene lookup returns CDR1 SEHNR and CDR2 FQNEAQ (reference sequence). Combining the CDR3 with reference TRBV7-9 and TRBJ2-2 gives the whole variable domain DTGVSQNPRHKITKRGQNVTFRCDPISEHNRLYWYRQTLGQGPEFLTYFQNEAQLEKSRLLSDRFSAERPKGSFSTLEIQRTEQGDSAMYLCASSPNTSGVTGELFFGEGSRLTVL.

The sample holds many counts of this clonotype. The chain uses TRBV6-5 and TRBJ2-5, with D perhaps matching TRBD1 or TRBD2 (5 bases each). The CDR3 sequence is 15 residues long. Trimming pared 0 bases from V and 8 bases from J, leaving 16 bases between. CDR1 is MNHEY, CDR2 SVGAGI, per germline. The CDR3 loop reads CASSYSRAETGTQYF. The CDR3 region has the DNA TGTGCCAGCAGTTACTCGAGGGCCGAAACAGGAACCCAGTACTTC.

The J gene is TRBJ2-1, the V gene TRBV19, with TRBD1 identical over 7 bases. With 5 bases clipped from V and 4 bases from J, the junction kept 14 bases outside the gene matches. Looked up from germline, CDR1 is LNHDA and CDR2 is SQIVND (reference sequence). The CDR3 is 17 residues long. CDR3 residues: CASSGTEPGTAYNEQFF. CDR3 in DNA: TGTGCCAGTAGTGGGACCGAACCCGGGACAGCTTACAATGAGCAGTTCTTC.

This clonotype was picked up many times. The rearrangement joins TRBV20-1 to TRBJ2-1; 7 bases match TRBD1. This CDR3 comprises 15 residues. CDR1 DFQATT and CDR2 SNEGSKA come from the germline V gene (reference sequence). Trimming at V came to 6 bases and at J to 0 bases, leaving 8 bases not matched to a gene. The CDR3 DNA sequence: TGCAGTGCCAGGGACAGACCGAGCTCCTACAATGAGCAGTTCTTC. Amino acid sequence: CSARDRPSSYNEQFF.

This clonotype was detected ten times or more. The chain couples TRBV20-1 to TRBJ1-2; D perhaps matches TRBD1 (5 bases). The CDR3 runs to 15 residues. Germline lookup yields CDR1 DFQATT and CDR2 SNEGSKA (reference sequence). The V end was cut by 3 bases, the J end by 2 bases, with 16 bases between. The CDR3 is CSARFPGPLNYGYTF. DNA of the CDR3: TGCAGTGCTAGGTTCCCAGGGCCTCTCAACTATGGCTACACCTTC.

This clonotype was counted a few times. This sequence joins TRBV19 and TRBJ1-5, with 10 bases fitting TRBD1. V lost 4 bases, J lost 5 bases, and 5 bases stayed unmatched. This CDR3 comprises 15 residues. Germline CDR1 reads LNHDA; CDR2 reads SQIVND (reference sequence). CDR3 in amino acids: CASSKDRGPDQPQHF. The CDR3 DNA follows: TGTGCCAGTAGTAAAGACAGGGGGCCAGATCAGCCCCAGCATTTT.

This clonotype was observed at least ten times. The chain is built from TRBV20-1 and TRBJ1-3; D is perhaps TRBD1 (5 bases). This CDR3 comprises 13 residues. Germline CDR1 DFQATT, CDR2 SNEGSKA (reference sequence). V gave up 5 bases and J gave up 0 bases, with 8 bases separating them. DNA of the CDR3: TGCAGTGCTGCAGACAGCTCTGGAAACACCATATATTTT. Protein sequence: CSAADSSGNTIYF.

This clonotype showed up just a few times. The chain links TRBV5-1 to TRBJ2-3, with a weak D call TRBD2 (5 bases). Per the germline V gene, CDR1 is SGHRS and CDR2 is YFSETQ. V dropped 1 base and J dropped 3 bases, with 15 bases sitting between them. The CDR3 is made up of 16 amino acids. This CDR3 reads CASSLSGLRGTDTQYF. The CDR3 coding sequence is TGCGCCAGCAGCTTGTCTGGGTTACGGGGAACAGATACGCAGTATTTT.

In this sample, this clonotype turned up many times. At one of its ends the junction is not consistent with the germline gene, which may arise from a read error. The gene calls are TRBV4-2 and TRBJ2-3; TRBD2 agrees at 8 bases. The CDR3 runs 12 residues. Germline V gene sequence: CDR1 LGHNA, CDR2 YNFKEQ. The CDR3 nucleotides read TGTGCCAGCAGTCAAGCGGGGGACACGCAGTATTTT. It translates to CASSQAGDTQYF.

This clonotype was counted ten times or more. The chain employs TRBV7-9 and TRBJ2-1; 11 bases are shared with TRBD2. Germline loops: CDR1 SEHNR, CDR2 FQNEAQ (reference sequence). The CDR3 spans 15 residues. The junction had 11 bases not matched to a gene; V was cut back by 2 bases and J by 14 bases. The CDR3 DNA follows: TGTGCCAGCAGCTTACGGTCCCTAGCGGGAGGACAAGAGTTCTTC. This encodes CASSLRSLAGGQEFF.

The chain carries TRBV12-3 or TRBV12-4 and TRBJ2-3; 11 bases agree with TRBD2. J gave up 6 bases and V 3 bases, and 5 bases lay outside the gene matches. The CDR3 totals 15 residues. The CDR3: CASSLSLAGVDTQYF. The CDR3 DNA reads as TGTGCCAGCAGTTTGTCACTAGCGGGAGTTGATACGCAGTATTTT.

This clonotype was observed at least ten times. This chain uses TRBV5-1 with TRBJ2-1, with unresolved D. This CDR3 is built from 12 residues. Germline V gene sequence: CDR1 SGHRS, CDR2 YFSETQ. V lost 4 bases to trimming and J lost 9 bases, with 11 bases between them. The CDR3 nucleotides read TGCGCCAGCAGCCCGGATTACGGTGAGCAGTTCTTC. Its protein is CASSPDYGEQFF.